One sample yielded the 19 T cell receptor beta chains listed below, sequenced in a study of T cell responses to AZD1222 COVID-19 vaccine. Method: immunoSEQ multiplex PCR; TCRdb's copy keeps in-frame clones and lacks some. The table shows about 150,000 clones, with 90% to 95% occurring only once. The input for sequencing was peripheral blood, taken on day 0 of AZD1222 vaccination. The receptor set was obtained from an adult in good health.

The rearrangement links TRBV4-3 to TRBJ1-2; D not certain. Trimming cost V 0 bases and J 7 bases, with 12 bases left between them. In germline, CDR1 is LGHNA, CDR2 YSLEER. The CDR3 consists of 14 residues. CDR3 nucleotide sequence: TGCGCCAGCAGCCAAGATTTGGGGTCTGGTGGCTACACCTTC. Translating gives CASSQDLGSGGYTF.

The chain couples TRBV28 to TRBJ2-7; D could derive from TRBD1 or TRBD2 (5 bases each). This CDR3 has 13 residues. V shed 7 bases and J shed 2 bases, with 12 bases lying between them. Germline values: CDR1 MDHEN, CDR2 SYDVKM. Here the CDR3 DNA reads TGTGCCAGCATGGGGGATGTGACCTACGAGCAGTACTTC. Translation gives CASMGDVTYEQYF.

The CDR3 DNA reads TGTGCCAGCCAGGGAGGCAGGACCGGGGAGCTGTTTTTT. Translated: CASQGGRTGELFF. This chain joins TRBV7-3 and TRBJ2-2; the D gene is possibly TRBD2 (6 bases). V was trimmed by 8 bases and J by 5 bases, leaving 12 bases between them. Looked up from germline, CDR1 is SGHTA and CDR2 is FQGTGA. This CDR3 contains 13 residues.

The CDR3 bases are TGTGCCAGCAGTTACGGGGGGGGAAACACCATATATTTT. It yields the protein CASSYGGGNTIYF. This chain links TRBV6-5 with TRBJ1-3; tentative D call: TRBD1 (5 bases). CDR1 is MNHEY and CDR2 is SVGAGI in the germline V gene. V lost 2 bases and J lost 4, with 6 bases in between. The CDR3 has 13 amino acids.

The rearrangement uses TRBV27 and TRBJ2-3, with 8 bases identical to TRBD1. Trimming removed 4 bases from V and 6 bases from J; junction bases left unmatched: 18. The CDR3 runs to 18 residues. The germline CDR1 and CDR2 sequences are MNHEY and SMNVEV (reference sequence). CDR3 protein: CASSYLHGSRGQADTQYF. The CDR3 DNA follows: TGTGCCAGCAGTTATTTACATGGTTCCAGGGGGCAAGCGGATACGCAGTATTTT.

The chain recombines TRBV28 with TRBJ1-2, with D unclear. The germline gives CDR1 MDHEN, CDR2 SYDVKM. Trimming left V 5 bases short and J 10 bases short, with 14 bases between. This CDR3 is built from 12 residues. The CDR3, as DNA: TGTGCCAGCAGTGGAACGTTTGAGGTCTACACCTTC. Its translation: CASSGTFEVYTF.

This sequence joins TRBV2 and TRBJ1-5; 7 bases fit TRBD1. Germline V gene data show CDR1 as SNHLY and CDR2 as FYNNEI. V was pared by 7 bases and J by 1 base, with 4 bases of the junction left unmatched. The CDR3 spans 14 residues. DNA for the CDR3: TGTGCCAGCAATCCGGGACAGAGCAATCAGCCCCAGCATTTT. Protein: CASNPGQSNQPQHF.

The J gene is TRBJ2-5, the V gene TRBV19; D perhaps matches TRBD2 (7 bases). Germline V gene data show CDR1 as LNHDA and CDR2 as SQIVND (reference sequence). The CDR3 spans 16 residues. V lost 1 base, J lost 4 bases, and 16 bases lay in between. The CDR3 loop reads CASSIGIGGLRETQYF. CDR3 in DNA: TGTGCCAGTAGTATAGGGATCGGGGGGCTCAGAGAGACCCAGTACTTC.

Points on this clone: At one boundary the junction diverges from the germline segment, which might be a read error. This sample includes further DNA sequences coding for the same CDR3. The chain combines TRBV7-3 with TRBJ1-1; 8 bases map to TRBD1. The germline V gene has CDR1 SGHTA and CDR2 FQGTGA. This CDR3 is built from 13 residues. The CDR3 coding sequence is TGTGCCAGCAGCCTAACAGGGGGCACTGAAGCTTTCTTT. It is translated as CASSLTGGTEAFF.

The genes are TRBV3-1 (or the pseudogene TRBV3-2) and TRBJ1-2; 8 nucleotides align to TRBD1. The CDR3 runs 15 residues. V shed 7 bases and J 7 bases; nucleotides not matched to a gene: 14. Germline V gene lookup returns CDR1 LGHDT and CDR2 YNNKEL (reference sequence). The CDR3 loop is CASTLPGQGWGGYTF. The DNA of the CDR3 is TGTGCCAGCACCCTCCCCGGACAGGGTTGGGGTGGCTACACCTTC.

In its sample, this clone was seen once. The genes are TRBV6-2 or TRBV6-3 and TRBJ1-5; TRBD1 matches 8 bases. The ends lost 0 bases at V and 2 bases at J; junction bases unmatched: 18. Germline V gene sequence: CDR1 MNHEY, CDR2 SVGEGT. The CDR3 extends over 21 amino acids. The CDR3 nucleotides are TGTGCCAGCAGTTACTCGGTGAGAGGGACAGGCCTCGCCGGAGGCAATCAGCCCCAGCATTTT. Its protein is CASSYSVRGTGLAGGNQPQHF.

The CDR3 reads CASSAGTNYGYTF. Written as DNA, the CDR3 is TGCGCCAGCAGTGCGGGGACGAACTATGGCTACACCTTC. The chain carries TRBV10-1 and TRBJ1-2; a weak D match, TRBD1 (5 bases). V lost 4 bases to trimming and J lost 2 bases, with 8 bases between them. Germline CDR1 and CDR2: WNHNN and SYGVQD (reference sequence). This CDR3 has 13 amino acids.

The CDR3 coding sequence is TGTGCCAGCACTCTAGCGGGAGTAAGGGCAGATACGCAGTATTTT. This codes for CASTLAGVRADTQYF. This sequence joins TRBV6-5 and TRBJ2-3, with 10 bases that match TRBD2. Per germline, CDR1 MNHEY and CDR2 SVGAGI. The V segment lost 7 bases and the J segment 4 bases; nucleotides outside the gene matches: 8. This CDR3 spans 15 amino acids.

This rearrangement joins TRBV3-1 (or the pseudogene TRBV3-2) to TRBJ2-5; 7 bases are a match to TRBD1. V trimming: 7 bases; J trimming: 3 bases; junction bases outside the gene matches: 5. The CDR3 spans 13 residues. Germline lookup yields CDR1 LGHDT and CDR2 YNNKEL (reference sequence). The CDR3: CASTPGGKETQYF. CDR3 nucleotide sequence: TGTGCCAGCACCCCAGGGGGTAAAGAGACCCAGTACTTC.

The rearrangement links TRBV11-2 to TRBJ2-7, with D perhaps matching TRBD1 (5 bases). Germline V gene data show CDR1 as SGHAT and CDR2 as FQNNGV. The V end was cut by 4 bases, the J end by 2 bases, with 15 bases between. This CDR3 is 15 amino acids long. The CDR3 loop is CASSSPRRVAYEQYF. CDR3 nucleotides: TGTGCCAGCAGCTCCCCCCGCAGGGTCGCCTACGAGCAGTACTTC.

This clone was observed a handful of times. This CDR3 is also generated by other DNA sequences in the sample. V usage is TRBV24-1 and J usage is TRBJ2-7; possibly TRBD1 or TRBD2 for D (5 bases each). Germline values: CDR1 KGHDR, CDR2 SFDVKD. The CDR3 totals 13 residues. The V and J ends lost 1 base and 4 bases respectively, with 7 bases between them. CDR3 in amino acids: CATSDFGGYEQYF. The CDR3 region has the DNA TGTGCCACCAGTGATTTTGGGGGTTACGAGCAGTACTTC.

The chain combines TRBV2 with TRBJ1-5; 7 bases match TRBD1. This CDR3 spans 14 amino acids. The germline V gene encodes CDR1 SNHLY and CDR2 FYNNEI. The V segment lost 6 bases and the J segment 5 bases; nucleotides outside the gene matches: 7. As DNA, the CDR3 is TGTGCCAGCAGCGCCCAGGGGGGGCATCAGCCCCAGCATTTT. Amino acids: CASSAQGGHQPQHF.

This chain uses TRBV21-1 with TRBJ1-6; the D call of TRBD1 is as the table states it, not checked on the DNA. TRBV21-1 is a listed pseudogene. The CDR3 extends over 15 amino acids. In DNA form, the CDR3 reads TGTGCCAGCAGCGAGGACAGGGGAATCAATTCACCCCTCCACTTT. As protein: CASSEDRGINSPLHF.

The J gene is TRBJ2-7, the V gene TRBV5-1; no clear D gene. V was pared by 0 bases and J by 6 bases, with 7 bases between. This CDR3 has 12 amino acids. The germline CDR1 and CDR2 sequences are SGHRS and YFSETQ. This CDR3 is CASSLEAGEQYF. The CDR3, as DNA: TGCGCCAGCAGCTTGGAGGCTGGCGAGCAGTACTTC.